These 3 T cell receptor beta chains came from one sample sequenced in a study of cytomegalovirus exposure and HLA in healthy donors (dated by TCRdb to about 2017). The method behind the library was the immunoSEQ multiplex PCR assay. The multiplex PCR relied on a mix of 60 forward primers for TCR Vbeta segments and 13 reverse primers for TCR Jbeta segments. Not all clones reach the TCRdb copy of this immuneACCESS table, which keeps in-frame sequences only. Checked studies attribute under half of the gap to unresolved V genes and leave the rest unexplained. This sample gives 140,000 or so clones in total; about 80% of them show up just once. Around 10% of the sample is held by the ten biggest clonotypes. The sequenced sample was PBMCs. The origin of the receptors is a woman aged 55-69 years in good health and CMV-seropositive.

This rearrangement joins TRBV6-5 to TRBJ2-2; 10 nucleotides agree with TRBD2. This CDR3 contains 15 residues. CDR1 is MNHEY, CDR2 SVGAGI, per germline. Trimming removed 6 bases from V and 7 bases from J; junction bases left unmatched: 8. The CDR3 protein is CASRVAGGLGGELFF. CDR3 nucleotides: TGTGCCAGCAGGGTAGCGGGAGGACTGGGCGGGGAGCTGTTTTTT.

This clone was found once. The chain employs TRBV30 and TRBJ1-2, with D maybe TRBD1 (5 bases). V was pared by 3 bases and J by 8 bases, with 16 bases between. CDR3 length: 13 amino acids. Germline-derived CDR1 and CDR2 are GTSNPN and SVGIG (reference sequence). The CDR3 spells CAWRGVGRGGYTF. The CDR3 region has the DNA TGTGCCTGGAGGGGGGTTGGGAGGGGCGGCTACACCTTC.

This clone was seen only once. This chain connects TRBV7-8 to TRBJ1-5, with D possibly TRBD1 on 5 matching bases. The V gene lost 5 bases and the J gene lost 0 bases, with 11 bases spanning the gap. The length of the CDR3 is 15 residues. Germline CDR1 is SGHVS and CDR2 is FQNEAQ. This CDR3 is CASSPATGSNQPQHF. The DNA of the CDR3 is TGTGCCAGCAGCCCCGCTACAGGTAGCAATCAGCCCCAGCATTTT.